Listed below are T cell receptor beta chains from one sample, sequenced in a study of early T cells in non-severe SARS-CoV-2 infection. TCRdb itself ran the 5' RACE reads through MiXCR, one entry per CDR3 protein. The sample consists of tens of thousands of distinct CDR3 sequences, over 9.5% of them appearing once. The sample was whole blood. The receptors originated from an adult who was a healthcare worker with PCR-confirmed SARS-CoV-2 infection or an uninfected control (not recorded which). Each CDR3 is given with its conserved first and last residue. The D gene is left open where the match is weak. Clone size is not always given. Where it is, it says once, few, many or a class for expanded clones.

>TRBJ1-5|TRBV19|many|TRBD1|15
TGTGCCAGTAGTCGGCAGGGGGCTGGCGATCAGCCCCAGCATTTT
CASSRQGAGDQPQHF
>TRBJ1-2|TRBV21-1|-|-|13
TGTGCCAGCACCGGACAGGGGAACTATGGCTACACCTTC
CASTGQGNYGYTF
>TRBJ2-5|TRBV11-2|few|TRBD2|16
TGTGCCAGCAGCTTCCCTCTGACTAGCGGACAAGAGACCCAGTACTTC
CASSFPLTSGQETQYF
>TRBJ1-3|TRBV20-1|many|-|14
TGCAGTGCTAGTCCCCCATACTCTGGAAACACCATATATTTT
CSASPPYSGNTIYF
>TRBJ2-7|TRBV4-1|-|TRBD2|15
TGCGCCAGCAGCCAAGGACTAGCGTTCTCCTACGAGCAGTACTTC
CASSQGLAFSYEQYF
>TRBJ2-3|TRBV15|few|TRBD2|16
TGTGCCACCAGCATCGGACTAGCGGATATCACAGATACGCAGTATTTT
CATSIGLADITDTQYF
>TRBJ2-2|TRBV20-1|-|TRBD2|14
TGCAGTGCGACTAGCGGAGCGAACACCGGGGAGCTGTTTTTT
CSATSGANTGELFF
>TRBJ2-3|TRBV7-7|many|TRBD2|15
TGTGCTAGCAGCCTGAGAGCGGGAAACACAGATACGCAGTATTTT
CASSLRAGNTDTQYF
>TRBJ1-1|TRBV6-2/TRBV6-3|-|TRBD1|16
TGTGCCAGCAGGGGACAGGGGGACCTTAGTTACGCGCAAGCTTTCTTT
CASRGQGDLSYAQAFF
>TRBJ2-5|TRBV3-1|-|-|14
TGTGCCAGCAGCCAAGATCCCGGCGGGGAGACCCAGTACTTC
CASSQDPGGETQYF
>TRBJ1-2|TRBV5-1|many|-|15
TGCGCCAGCAGCTTGGTTGGGGGATTGAACTATGGCTACACCTTC
CASSLVGGLNYGYTF
>TRBJ2-3|TRBV20-1|-|-|16
TGCAGTGCTCGGACCGGGACCCCCCGGCGGGCAGATACGCAGTATTTT
CSARTGTPRRADTQYF
>TRBJ1-4|TRBV27|-|-|15
TGTGCCAGCAGTTTTGGGGACCGCCTTAATGAAAAACTGTTTTTT
CASSFGDRLNEKLFF
>TRBJ1-1|TRBV7-9|many|-|14
TGTGCCAGCAGCTGGACGACAGCAGGCACTGAAGCTTTCTTT
CASSWTTAGTEAFF
>TRBJ1-3|TRBV12-3/TRBV12-4|many|-|12
TGTGCCGGCAGGACGGACGGAAACACCATATATTTT
CAGRTDGNTIYF
>TRBJ1-6|TRBV12-5|-|-|14
TGTGCTAGTGGCCCGGGGGGGCAGGGTTCACCCCTCCACTTT
CASGPGGQGSPLHF
>TRBJ2-3|TRBV7-9|few|TRBD1|16
TGTGCCAGCAGCTGGTGGACAGGGAGCAGATCAGATACGCAGTATTTT
CASSWWTGSRSDTQYF
>TRBJ1-2|TRBV5-1|many|-|15
TGCGCCAGCAGCTACCAAATTACACCCGGGAGAGGCTACACCTTC
CASSYQITPGRGYTF
>TRBJ1-4|TRBV29-1|-|-|13
TGCAGCGTTGCGCGGGGGGCAGGTGAAAAACTGTTTTTT
CSVARGAGEKLFF
>TRBJ2-3|TRBV12-3/TRBV12-4|many|TRBD1|16
TGTGCCAGCAGAGCCGGGACAGACTATATCACAGATACGCAGTATTTT
CASRAGTDYITDTQYF
>TRBJ2-7|TRBV3-1|many|-|14
TGTGCCAGCAGCCAAGGGGTCAGATCCTACGAGCAGTACTTC
CASSQGVRSYEQYF
>TRBJ2-5|TRBV24-1|few|-|13
TGTGCCACCTCACTCCAGTCTCAAGAGACCCAGTACTTC
CATSLQSQETQYF